This TCR beta chain was found in a study of graft-versus-host responses after intestinal transplantation. Germline V gives CDR1 WSHSY, CDR2 SAAADI. V was shortened by 3 bases and J by 0 bases, with 8 bases between the two germline ends. The CDR3 length is 14 residues. Study-level findings and limits: Early after transplant, HvG declines were associated with peak levels of circulating GvH clones.

Some clones are missing from TCRdb's copy, which holds only in-frame ones; the method was immunoSEQ multiplex PCR. This table holds about 57,000 clones, around 90% found once. About this clone: Its specificity is unknown.

This specimen was PBMCs, taken 26 days after transplant. The chain has TRBV10-2 and TRBJ1-1; possibly TRBD1 for D (6 bases). The TCR comes from a human patient who received an intestinal transplant, so some T cells may come from the graft donor. CDR3 region: CASSDRGMNTEAFF. The CDR3 coding sequence is TGCGCCAGCAGTGATAGGGGGATGAACACTGAAGCTTTCTTT.